The 18 T cell receptor beta chains listed next were all sequenced from one sample in a study of shared clonotypes between healthy human individuals. TCRdb keeps only in-frame clones here, not all; method: immunoSEQ multiplex PCR. The sample lists roughly 1,500,000 clones; less than 99% were seen once. The sample consisted of naive CD4+ T cells sorted from blood. Subset indicated: CD45RA+ positively selected. These receptors originate from a young man in good health.

The rearrangement uses TRBV5-4 and TRBJ2-5; 8 bases fit TRBD1. V lost 1 base, J lost 5 bases, and 1 base stayed unmatched. Looked up from germline, CDR1 is SGHNT and CDR2 is YYREEE (reference sequence). There are 13 residues in the CDR3. The CDR3 is CASSLTGGETQYF. The CDR3 DNA sequence: TGTGCCAGCAGCTTGACAGGGGGGGAGACCCAGTACTTC.

The genes are TRBV28 and TRBJ1-2; 7 bases match TRBD1. After removal of 10 bases from V and 5 bases from J, the junction contained 16 bases not matched to a gene. Germline CDR1 MDHEN, CDR2 SYDVKM. This CDR3 has 15 amino acids. As DNA, the CDR3 is TGTGCCACCTTGGAGACAGGGCGCATCCCTTATGGCTACACCTTC. The encoded protein is CATLETGRIPYGYTF.

The CDR3: CASSLETREGNTIYF. CDR3 nucleotides: TGCGCCAGCAGCTTGGAGACCAGGGAAGGAAACACCATATATTTT. The V call is TRBV5-1, the J call TRBJ1-3, with a tentative D call TRBD1 (5 bases). The CDR3 is 15 residues long. Trimming took 0 bases from V and 4 from J, leaving 11 bases between them. The germline gives CDR1 SGHRS, CDR2 YFSETQ.

Points on this clone: Germline and junction disagree at one end, which may indicate a read error. The V call is TRBV11-2, the J call TRBJ2-1; no reliable D call. CDR1 is SGHAT, CDR2 FQNNGV, per germline. This CDR3 has 16 amino acids. CDR3 DNA sequence: TGTGCCAGCAGCTTAGCCACGGGCACCGAGGCTAGTGAGGAGTTCTTC. This gives the protein CASSLATGTEASEEFF.

The rearrangement uses TRBV5-1 and TRBJ2-7; D possibly corresponds to TRBD2 (6 bases). The CDR3 loop spans 16 amino acids. Germline-derived CDR1 and CDR2 are SGHRS and YFSETQ. Trimming removed 0 bases at V and 3 bases at J, with 16 bases between. CDR3 region: CASSLGARGESYEQYF. CDR3 nucleotide sequence: TGCGCCAGCAGCTTGGGGGCGCGGGGCGAAAGCTACGAGCAGTACTTC.

This clone was seen a single time. The chain joins TRBV27 to TRBJ2-7, with 14 positions matching TRBD2. Germline V gives CDR1 MNHEY, CDR2 SMNVEV (reference sequence). CDR3 length equals 19 residues. V lost 2 bases, J lost 2 bases, and 11 bases stayed unmatched. CDR3 in amino acids: CASSLHGTSGSANPYEQYF. In nucleotides, the CDR3 is TGTGCCAGCAGTTTACACGGGACTAGCGGGAGCGCGAATCCCTACGAGCAGTACTTC.

The chain has TRBV7-9 and TRBJ1-2; D is unclear. The CDR3 is made up of 13 amino acids. Germline CDR1 is SEHNR and CDR2 is FQNEAQ (reference sequence). V lost 8 bases and J lost 0, with 10 bases in between. The CDR3 DNA is TGTGCCAGCCCGGGAACAACTAACTATGGCTACACCTTC. Its protein is CASPGTTNYGYTF.

About this clone itself: This CDR3 is also generated by other DNA sequences in the sample. This sequence joins TRBV2 and TRBJ2-5; D unresolved. The V gene lost 5 bases and the J gene lost 1 base, with 8 bases spanning the gap. CDR3 length: 13 amino acids. From germline, CDR1 is SNHLY and CDR2 FYNNEI. Written as DNA, the CDR3 is TGTGCCAGCAGTCCCCGCCTCCAAGAGACCCAGTACTTC. Translated: CASSPRLQETQYF.

V and J are TRBV29-1 and TRBJ2-1; 8 bases fit TRBD2. With V trimmed by 4 bases and J by 6 bases, 8 bases remained unmatched. Germline-derived CDR1 and CDR2 are SQVTM and ANQGSEA. The CDR3 runs to 14 residues. The CDR3 reads CSVGGLAGPNEQFF. As DNA, the CDR3 is TGCAGCGTTGGGGGGCTAGCGGGCCCCAATGAGCAGTTCTTC.

This sequence joins TRBV5-1 and TRBJ2-7; D is undetermined. Looked up from germline, CDR1 is SGHRS and CDR2 is YFSETQ. This CDR3 has 15 residues. V was shortened by 2 bases and J by 2 bases, with 14 bases between the two germline ends. This CDR3 reads CASSFTESNTYEQYF. As DNA, the CDR3 is TGCGCCAGCAGCTTTACAGAGTCGAACACCTACGAGCAGTACTTC. The full variable domain, its missing parts supplied by reference TRBV5-1 and TRBJ2-7, is KAGVTQTPRYLIKTRGQQVTLSCSPISGHRSVSWYQQTPGQGLQFLFEYFSETQRNKGNFPGRFSGRQFSNSRSEMNVSTLELGDSALYLCASSFTESNTYEQYFGPGTRLTVT.

Here the CDR3 DNA reads TGCAGCGTTGATCGGCAGAACACAGATACGCAGTATTTT. Translated, it gives CSVDRQNTDTQYF. The V gene is TRBV29-1, the J gene TRBJ2-3; D is undetermined. Germline V CDR1 and CDR2: SQVTM, ANQGSEA. The V and J ends lost 3 bases and 2 bases respectively, with 9 bases between them. This CDR3 contains 13 residues.

With respect to this clone: The same CDR3 arises from other DNA sequences in this sample as well. This chain links TRBV28 with TRBJ2-7; 9 bases fit TRBD2. Germline trimming cut 6 bases from V and 1 base from J; bases unmatched to any gene: 4. CDR3 size: 14 residues. Germline CDR1 is MDHEN and CDR2 is SYDVKM. The CDR3 DNA follows: TGTGCCAGCAGCCTAGCGGGAAGATCCTACGAGCAGTACTTC. The encoded protein is CASSLAGRSYEQYF.

The V and J genes are TRBV4-1 and TRBJ1-1; 7 bases line up with TRBD1. The CDR3 consists of 16 residues. Per germline, CDR1 MGHRA and CDR2 YSYEKL. Trimming removed 9 bases from V and 1 base from J; junction bases left unmatched: 14. For the CDR3, the DNA is TGCGCCAGTCAGACGGGACAGTCCTTTGGGAACACTGAAGCTTTCTTT. Protein sequence: CASQTGQSFGNTEAFF.

V gene TRBV5-1 combines with J gene TRBJ1-3; TRBD1 is a possible D gene (5 bases). Germline V gene data show CDR1 as SGHRS and CDR2 as YFSETQ. V was clipped by 4 bases and J by 0 bases, with 11 bases between them. The CDR3 length is 15 residues. CDR3 loop: CASSEDTYSGNTIYF. In nucleotides, the CDR3 is TGCGCCAGCAGCGAGGACACCTACTCTGGAAACACCATATATTTT.

The CDR3 spells CASSSDVAGGRTDTQYF. The CDR3 DNA reads as TGCGCCAGCAGTTCGGACGTAGCGGGAGGGAGGACAGATACGCAGTATTTT. The chain employs TRBV5-1 and TRBJ2-3, with 11 positions matching TRBD2. The CDR3 consists of 17 residues. Trimming cost V 5 bases and J 3 bases; bases outside gene matches: 11. Germline V gives CDR1 SGHRS, CDR2 YFSETQ.

The J gene is TRBJ1-4, the V gene TRBV6-6; TRBD1 is a possible D gene (6 bases). Trimming pared 2 bases from V and 6 bases from J, leaving 16 bases between. CDR1 MNHNY and CDR2 SVGAGI come from the germline V gene (reference sequence). This CDR3 has 16 amino acids. CDR3: CASSYIKGGGHEKLFF. In DNA, the CDR3 is TGTGCCAGCAGTTACATCAAGGGGGGCGGGCATGAAAAACTGTTTTTT.

The genes are TRBV5-4 and TRBJ1-4; D is uncertain. CDR1 is SGHNT, CDR2 YYREEE, per germline (reference sequence). This CDR3 spans 14 amino acids. With 0 bases removed from V and 7 bases from J, the gap between germline ends came to 10 bases. The CDR3 nucleotides are TGTGCCAGCAGCTTGGTTAGGGAGGGTGAAAAACTGTTTTTT. As protein: CASSLVREGEKLFF. The full variable domain, its missing parts supplied by reference TRBV5-4 and TRBJ1-4, is ETGVTQSPTHLIKTRGQQVTLRCSSQSGHNTVSWYQQALGQGPQFIFQYYREEENGRGNFPPRFSGLQFPNYSSELNVNALELDDSALYLCASSLVREGEKLFFGSGTQLSVL.

V gene TRBV4-1 combines with J gene TRBJ2-7, with 7 bases fitting TRBD1. V shed 1 base and J 4 bases; nucleotides not matched to a gene: 7. The CDR3 is made up of 15 amino acids. Germline CDR1 and CDR2: MGHRA and YSYEKL. The DNA of the CDR3 is TGCGCCAGCAGCCAAGTCACTAGGGGGCCGTACGAGCAGTACTTC. Its protein is CASSQVTRGPYEQYF.